A single sample is the source of the 23 T cell receptor beta chains below, sequenced in a study of Ad26.COV2.S vaccination and SARS-CoV-2 variants. The assay was immunoSEQ multiplex PCR, and TCRdb's table has in-frame clones only and misses some. The repertoire holds about 420,000 clones, with roughly 90% as singletons. Treatment given: around 19 received Ad26.COV2.S at low or high dose, single or two shots; 5 received placebo; per-sample allocation not given. Following the first vaccine or placebo injection, samples were taken on day 63. The material sequenced was peripheral blood, taken in a trial of Ad26.COV2.S vaccine versus placebo. Every receptor here comes from a person aged 18-60 years who received the Ad26.COV2.S COVID-19 vaccine or a placebo.

The chain couples TRBV19 to TRBJ2-1; 8 bases are a match to TRBD2. Trimming at V came to 5 bases and at J to 3 bases, leaving 6 bases not matched to a gene. The germline CDR1 and CDR2 sequences are LNHDA and SQIVND (reference sequence). This CDR3 contains 15 residues. CDR3 sequence: CASSPSGGFYNEQFF. The CDR3 DNA reads TGTGCCAGTAGTCCAAGCGGGGGTTTCTACAATGAGCAGTTCTTC.

This clone was found once. The V gene is TRBV5-1, the J gene TRBJ2-6; TRBD1 matches at 11 bases. V shed 4 bases, J shed 4 bases, and the junction held 4 bases outside the gene matches. Per germline, CDR1 SGHRS and CDR2 YFSETQ. The CDR3 has 16 residues. CDR3 nucleotide sequence: TGCGCCAGCAGCCTTGGACAGGGGGCAGGGGCCAACGTCCTGACTTTC. This gives the protein CASSLGQGAGANVLTF.

The chain couples TRBV2 to TRBJ2-1; D is possibly TRBD2 (6 bases). The CDR3 runs to 14 residues. Germline CDR1 and CDR2: SNHLY and FYNNEI. Trimming shortened V by 4 bases and J by 8 bases, and 15 bases separated the two germline ends. The CDR3 region is CASSATGTHYEQFF. CDR3 coding DNA: TGTGCCAGCAGTGCCACCGGGACTCACTATGAGCAGTTCTTC.

The chain has TRBV27 and TRBJ2-1; either TRBD1 or TRBD2 may fit D (5 bases each). Trimming cost V 2 bases and J 2 bases, with 25 bases left between them. The germline V gene has CDR1 MNHEY and CDR2 SMNVEV (reference sequence). This CDR3 contains 20 residues. The CDR3 reads CASSLLLGTAVTNPYNEQFF. CDR3 nucleotide sequence: TGTGCCAGCAGTTTACTCCTCGGGACGGCTGTAACCAACCCCTACAATGAGCAGTTCTTC.

Of note for this clone: At the DNA level, this CDR3 is encoded by other sequences in the same sample as well. The gene calls are TRBV5-1 and TRBJ2-7, with 11 nucleotides matching TRBD1. CDR1 is SGHRS, CDR2 YFSETQ, per germline. With 2 bases clipped from V and 3 bases from J, the junction kept 1 base outside the gene matches. The length of the CDR3 is 14 residues. CDR3 nucleotides: TGCGCCAGCAGCTTCGGGACAGGGGGCTACGAGCAGTACTTC. It specifies CASSFGTGGYEQYF.

The V and J genes are TRBV3-1 (or the pseudogene TRBV3-2) and TRBJ2-5, with D hard to call. Germline CDR1 is LGHDT and CDR2 is YNNKEL (reference sequence). V was cut by 0 bases and J by 5 bases, with 10 bases left in between. The CDR3 sequence is 14 residues long. The DNA of the CDR3 is TGTGCCAGCAGCCAAGATCTGAAGGAGGAGACCCAGTACTTC. Translation: CASSQDLKEETQYF.

This clone was observed a single time. The chain links TRBV6-2 or TRBV6-3 to TRBJ2-1, with D perhaps matching TRBD2 (5 bases). This CDR3 has 14 residues. V lost 5 bases, J lost 8 bases, and 16 bases lay in between. CDR1 is MNHEY and CDR2 is SVGEGT in the germline V gene. The CDR3 reads CASSAISEADEQFF. In nucleotides, the CDR3 is TGTGCCAGCAGTGCAATATCGGAGGCGGATGAGCAGTTCTTC.

The chain joins TRBV3-1 (or the pseudogene TRBV3-2) to TRBJ1-2; D may be TRBD1 (5 bases). The CDR3 is made up of 16 amino acids. Germline-derived CDR1 and CDR2 are LGHDT and YNNKEL (reference sequence). V lost 3 bases, J lost 3 bases, and 17 bases lay in between. CDR3 bases: TGTGCCAGCAGCCAGAAGCGCAGGGAAGAATACTATGGCTACACCTTC. Translated: CASSQKRREEYYGYTF.

The gene calls are TRBV10-3 and TRBJ1-6; D is unresolved. Germline V gives CDR1 ENHRY, CDR2 SYGVKD. CDR3 length: 12 amino acids. V lost 6 bases and J 6 bases, leaving 6 bases between the germline ends. The CDR3 loop is CAISAANSPLHF. CDR3 in DNA: TGTGCCATCAGCGCCGCTAATTCACCCCTCCACTTT.

The chain is built from TRBV5-1 and TRBJ1-2; 7 bases are shared with TRBD1. After removal of 4 bases from V and 2 bases from J, the junction contained 5 bases not matched to a gene. CDR3 length: 14 amino acids. Germline V CDR1 and CDR2: SGHRS, YFSETQ. The CDR3, as DNA: TGCGCCAGCAGCCGGGACAGCCCCAACTATGGCTACACCTTC. This translates into CASSRDSPNYGYTF.

The rearrangement joins TRBV4-1 to TRBJ1-5; the D is unclear. CDR1 is MGHRA and CDR2 is YSYEKL in the germline V gene. The CDR3 covers 14 residues. Trimming took 0 bases from V and 3 from J, leaving 6 bases between them. The CDR3 protein is CASSQETVNQPQHF. For the CDR3, the DNA is TGCGCCAGCAGCCAAGAAACAGTCAATCAGCCCCAGCATTTT.

DNA for the CDR3: TGTGCCAGCAGTTTTAGGGACAGGGGTCGGAGCTCGAACACTGAAGCTTTCTTT. Residues: CASSFRDRGRSSNTEAFF. The V gene is TRBV28, the J gene TRBJ1-1, with 10 bases lining up with TRBD1. CDR1 and CDR2 (germline): MDHEN, SYDVKM. With V trimmed by 3 bases and J by 1 base, 11 bases remained unmatched. The CDR3 runs 18 residues.

This clone showed up just once. J is TRBJ1-1 and V is TRBV9; TRBD1 matches at 7 bases. The CDR3 covers 13 residues. Trimming cost V 4 bases and J 3 bases; bases outside gene matches: 3. Germline V gene sequence: CDR1 SGDLS, CDR2 YYNGEE. The CDR3 DNA reads TGTGCCAGCAGCTTTGGGACAGACACTGAAGCTTTCTTT. It codes for CASSFGTDTEAFF.

V gene TRBV7-8 combines with J gene TRBJ1-6; no clear D gene. This CDR3 contains 15 residues. CDR1 and CDR2 (germline): SGHVS, FQNEAQ. V was pared by 5 bases and J by 4 bases, with 12 bases between. The CDR3 DNA sequence: TGTGCCAGCAGCCTAGGGAAGATTTATAATTCACCCCTCCACTTT. This encodes CASSLGKIYNSPLHF.

This clone was recorded once. The chain has TRBV18 and TRBJ2-7, with 7 bases fitting TRBD2. V gave up 3 bases and J gave up 6 bases; unmatched junction bases: 5. This CDR3 has 13 amino acids. Germline CDR1 KGHSH, CDR2 LQKENI. The CDR3 here is CASSPGGGSEQYF. The CDR3 bases are TGTGCCAGCTCACCCGGCGGGGGTAGCGAGCAGTACTTC.

Worth noting for this clone: This sample includes further DNA sequences coding for the same CDR3. This rearrangement joins TRBV18 to TRBJ2-1; weak D call: TRBD2 (5 bases). The CDR3 totals 12 residues. From germline, CDR1 is KGHSH and CDR2 LQKENI. The V and J ends lost 6 bases and 5 bases respectively, with 8 bases between them. The CDR3 DNA sequence: TGTGCCAGCTCGCCGGGGAACAATGAGCAGTTCTTC. Protein: CASSPGNNEQFF.

The chain links TRBV6-2 or TRBV6-3 to TRBJ2-7; D may be TRBD1 (5 bases). Per germline, CDR1 MNHEY and CDR2 SVGEGT. Deletions cut 0 bases from V and 0 bases from J, with 9 bases between. CDR3 length equals 15 residues. The CDR3 nucleotides read TGTGCCAGCAGTTACTCGATTGACAGCTCCTACGAGCAGTACTTC. This translates into CASSYSIDSSYEQYF.

CDR3 protein: CASSLIAGGSTDTQYF. CDR3 nucleotide sequence: TGTGCCAGCAGCTTAATAGCGGGGGGAAGCACAGATACGCAGTATTTT. The chain uses TRBV7-3 and TRBJ2-3; 10 nucleotides align to TRBD2. CDR1 is SGHTA and CDR2 is FQGTGA in the germline V gene. The V and J ends lost 1 base and 0 bases, in that order; junction bases with no gene match: 1. This CDR3 comprises 16 residues.

The gene calls are TRBV30 and TRBJ1-5; D gene unclear. The CDR3 is 14 residues long. With 5 bases removed from V and 0 bases from J, the gap between germline ends came to 11 bases. Germline CDR1 and CDR2: GTSNPN and SVGIG (reference sequence). The CDR3 coding sequence is TGTGCCTGGGCGTCAGATAGTAGCAATCAGCCCCAGCATTTT. Translating it yields CAWASDSSNQPQHF.

This clone came up once. V is TRBV4-1 and J is TRBJ2-2; D perhaps matches TRBD1 (5 bases). CDR3 length: 14 residues. Trimming removed 3 bases at V and 2 bases at J, with 7 bases between. CDR1 is MGHRA and CDR2 is YSYEKL in the germline V gene. The CDR3 DNA follows: TGCGCCAGCAGCCAGGGGCAAAACACCGGGGAGCTGTTTTTT. Its protein product is CASSQGQNTGELFF.

This chain uses TRBV9 with TRBJ2-3; a weak D match, TRBD1 (6 bases). Trimming cost V 7 bases and J 3 bases, with 15 bases left between them. The CDR3 spans 14 residues. Germline V gene lookup returns CDR1 SGDLS and CDR2 YYNGEE. The CDR3 DNA reads as TGTGCCAGCGGGCACAGGGTGTATACAGATACGCAGTATTTT. As protein: CASGHRVYTDTQYF.

The rearrangement links TRBV11-2 to TRBJ2-7; D is ambiguous. Trimming pared 1 base from V and 0 bases from J, leaving 7 bases between. The germline gives CDR1 SGHAT, CDR2 FQNNGV. The CDR3 is 14 residues long. The CDR3: CASSLVGDSYEQYF. The CDR3 bases are TGTGCCAGCAGCTTAGTTGGAGACTCCTACGAGCAGTACTTC.

The chain's CDR3 is CASSLGQYEQYF. The DNA for the CDR3 is TGTGCCAGCAGCTTGGGACAGTACGAGCAGTACTTC. This chain uses TRBV5-6 with TRBJ2-7; possible D gene TRBD1, 5 bases. This CDR3 spans 12 amino acids. V was pared by 0 bases and J by 4 bases, with 5 bases between. Germline assignment: CDR1 SGHDT and CDR2 YYEEEE. The full variable domain, its missing parts supplied by reference TRBV5-6 and TRBJ2-7, is DAGVTQSPTHLIKTRGQQVTLRCSPKSGHDTVSWYQQALGQGPQFIFQYYEEEERQRGNFPDRFSGHQFPNYSSELNVNALLLGDSALYLCASSLGQYEQYFGPGTRLTVT.